Sequencing of this T cell receptor (beta chain) was carried out in a study of cytomegalovirus exposure and HLA in healthy donors. Study overall: Findings of an earlier analysis included some 120 million unique TCR beta sequences from 190 million or so T cells.

Primers for the PCR totalled 60 Vbeta and 13 Jbeta. TCRdb keeps only in-frame clones here, not all; method: immunoSEQ multiplex PCR. The table includes about 160,000 clones, about 80% detected once. General study results and limits: When a later analysis compared HLA-associated TCR beta chains with equally common others, the HLA-associated chains turned out to be more clonally expanded and to have lower generation probabilities. As a later analysis revealed, the rate of TCR association differed by HLA locus, with DRB1 most and HLA-C fewest.

In its sample, this clone was seen a few times. Its cognate antigen is unknown. Germline V gives CDR1 MNHEY, CDR2 SVGAGI. J lost 2 bases, V lost 2 bases, and 0 bases had no gene match. The CDR3 has 14 residues. The sequence was collected from a man younger than 35 in good health and CMV-seropositive. V and J are TRBV6-5 and TRBJ2-7; 10 nucleotides match TRBD1. Sequencing was carried out using PBMCs. In DNA, the CDR3 is TGTGCCAGCAGTTACGGGACAGGGGCCTACGAGCAGTACTTC. Amino acid sequence: CASSYGTGAYEQYF.